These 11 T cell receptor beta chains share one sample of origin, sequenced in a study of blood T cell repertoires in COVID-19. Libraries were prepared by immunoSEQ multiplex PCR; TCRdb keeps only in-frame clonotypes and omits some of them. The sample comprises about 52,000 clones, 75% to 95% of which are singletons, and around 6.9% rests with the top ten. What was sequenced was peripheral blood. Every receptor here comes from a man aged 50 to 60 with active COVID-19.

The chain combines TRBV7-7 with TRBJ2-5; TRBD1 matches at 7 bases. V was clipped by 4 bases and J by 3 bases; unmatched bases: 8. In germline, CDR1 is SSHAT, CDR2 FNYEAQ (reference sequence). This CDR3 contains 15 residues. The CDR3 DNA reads TGTGCCAGCAGCTCCGCCGGGACAGCCAAAGAGACCCAGTACTTC. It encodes CASSSAGTAKETQYF.

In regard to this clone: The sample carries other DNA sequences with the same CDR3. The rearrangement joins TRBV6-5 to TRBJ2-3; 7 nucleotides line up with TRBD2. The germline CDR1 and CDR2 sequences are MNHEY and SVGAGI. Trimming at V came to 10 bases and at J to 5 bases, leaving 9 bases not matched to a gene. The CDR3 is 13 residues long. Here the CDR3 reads CATTPGGRDTQYF. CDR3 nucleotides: TGTGCCACCACCCCGGGGGGTAGAGATACGCAGTATTTT.

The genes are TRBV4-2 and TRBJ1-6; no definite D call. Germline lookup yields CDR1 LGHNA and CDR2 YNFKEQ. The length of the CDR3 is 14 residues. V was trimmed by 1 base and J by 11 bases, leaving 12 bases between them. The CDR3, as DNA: TGTGCCAGCAGCCAAGCGGCGGGAGGGACACCCCTCCACTTT. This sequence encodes CASSQAAGGTPLHF.

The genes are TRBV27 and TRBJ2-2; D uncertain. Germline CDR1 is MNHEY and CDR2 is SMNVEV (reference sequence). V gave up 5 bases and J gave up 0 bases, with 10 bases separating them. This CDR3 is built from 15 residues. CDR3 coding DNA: TGTGCCAGCAGTGTGGCTTTAACGAACACCGGGGAGCTGTTTTTT. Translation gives CASSVALTNTGELFF.

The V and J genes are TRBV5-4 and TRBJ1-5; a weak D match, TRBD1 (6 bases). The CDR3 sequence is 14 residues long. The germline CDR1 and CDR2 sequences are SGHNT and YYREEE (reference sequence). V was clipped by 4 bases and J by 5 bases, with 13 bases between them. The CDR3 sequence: CASSLKDSDQPQHF. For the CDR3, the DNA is TGTGCCAGCAGCCTAAAGGACAGCGATCAGCCCCAGCATTTT.

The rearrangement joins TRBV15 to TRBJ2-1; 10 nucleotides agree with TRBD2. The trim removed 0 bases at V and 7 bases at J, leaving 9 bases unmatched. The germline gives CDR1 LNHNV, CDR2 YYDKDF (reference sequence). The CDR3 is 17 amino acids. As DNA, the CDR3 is TGTGCCACCAGCAGAGATAGTGTAGCGGGGGGTTGGAATGAGCAGTTCTTC. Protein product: CATSRDSVAGGWNEQFF.

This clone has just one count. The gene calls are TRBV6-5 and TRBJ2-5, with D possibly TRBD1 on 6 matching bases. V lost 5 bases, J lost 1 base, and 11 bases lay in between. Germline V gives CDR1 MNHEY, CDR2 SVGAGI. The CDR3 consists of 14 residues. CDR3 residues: CASSLGTSQETQYF. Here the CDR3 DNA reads TGTGCCAGCAGTCTCGGGACATCCCAAGAGACCCAGTACTTC.

CDR3 protein: CALTGNRTDTQYF. CDR3 DNA sequence: TGTGCGTTAACGGGGAACCGCACAGATACGCAGTATTTT. The chain has TRBV10-3 and TRBJ2-3; D perhaps matches TRBD2 (5 bases). This CDR3 comprises 13 residues. CDR1 and CDR2 from the germline V gene are ENHRY and SYGVKD.

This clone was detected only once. This CDR3 reads CASSDRGKVYEQYF. CDR3 nucleotide sequence: TGTGCCAGCAGTGATCGCGGGAAGGTCTACGAGCAGTACTTC. The chain recombines TRBV2 with TRBJ2-7, with D possibly TRBD2 on 6 matching bases. Germline V lookup: CDR1 SNHLY, CDR2 FYNNEI. The CDR3 totals 14 residues. V lost 3 bases and J 3 bases, leaving 12 bases between the germline ends.

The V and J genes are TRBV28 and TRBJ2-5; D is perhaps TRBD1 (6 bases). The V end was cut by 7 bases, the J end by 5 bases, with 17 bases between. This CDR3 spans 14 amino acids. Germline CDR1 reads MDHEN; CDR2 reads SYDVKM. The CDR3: CASNALQGWETQYF. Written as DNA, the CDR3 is TGTGCCAGCAACGCCCTCCAGGGGTGGGAGACCCAGTACTTC. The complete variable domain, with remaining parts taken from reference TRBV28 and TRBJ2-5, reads DVKVTQSSRYLVKRTGEKVFLECVQDMDHENMFWYRQDPGLGLRLIYFSYDVKMKEKGDIPEGYSVSREKKERFSLILESASTNQTSMYLCASNALQGWETQYFGPGTRLLVL.

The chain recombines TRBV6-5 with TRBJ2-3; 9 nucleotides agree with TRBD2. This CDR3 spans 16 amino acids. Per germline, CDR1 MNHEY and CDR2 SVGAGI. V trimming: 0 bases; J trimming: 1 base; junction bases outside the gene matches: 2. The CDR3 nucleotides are TGTGCCAGCAGTTACTCTTTAGCGGGAGGCACAGATACGCAGTATTTT. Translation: CASSYSLAGGTDTQYF.